The clone carrying this T cell receptor beta chain was detected once. The sample belongs to a study of control samples from healthy donors and cancer patients. Sequencing used immunoSEQ multiplex PCR; TCRdb keeps in-frame clones, though not all of them. The profile shows 40,000 to 45,000 clones, 60% to 80% of them singletons. The sample taken for sequencing was formalin-fixed, paraffin-embedded tissue. The clonotype originates from a male donor with melanoma.

Here the CDR3 reads CASSLGDPNTEAFF. Written as DNA, the CDR3 is TGTGCCAGCAGTTTAGGGGATCCGAACACTGAAGCTTTCTTT. The chain joins TRBV28 to TRBJ1-1; D is ambiguous. Germline V gives CDR1 MDHEN, CDR2 SYDVKM. Between the trimmed V and J ends, which lost 2 bases and 1 base, there was a span of 8 bases. This CDR3 comprises 14 residues. Filled out from reference TRBV28 and TRBJ1-1, the complete variable domain reads DVKVTQSSRYLVKRTGEKVFLECVQDMDHENMFWYRQDPGLGLRLIYFSYDVKMKEKGDIPEGYSVSREKKERFSLILESASTNQTSMYLCASSLGDPNTEAFFGQGTRLTVV.